The next 18 T cell receptor beta chains were all read from a single sample in a study of synovial regulatory T cells in juvenile arthritis. Only in-frame clones appear in the TCRdb table, and some are missing; sequencing was by immunoSEQ multiplex PCR. The sample table sets out 9,500 to 10,000 clones. The sample consisted of Treg cells from blood. The subset was: remaining (HLA-DR-negative) circulating blood Treg cells. These receptors all come from a donor aged 2-35 years with juvenile idiopathic arthritis.

This sequence joins TRBV10-2 and TRBJ1-1. The CDR3 sequence is 13 residues long. Only the protein is available. Per the germline V gene, CDR1 is WSHSY and CDR2 is SAAADI. CDR3 in amino acids: CASSDLGFGEAFF.

CDR3 sequence reads: CASSERTGYGYTF. The chain uses TRBV6-1 and TRBJ1-2; the D gene TCRdb calls, TRBD1, cannot be checked with no DNA. Per the germline V gene, CDR1 is MNHNS and CDR2 is SASEGT. The CDR3 is 13 amino acids. DNA is not on record.

The V gene is TRBV2, the J gene TRBJ2-4; as DNA is missing, the TRBD1 call by TCRdb cannot be tested. Germline lookup yields CDR1 SNHLY and CDR2 FYNNEI. The CDR3 runs 14 residues. No DNA is given. CDR3 amino acids: CASMEGAYKNIQYF. The full variable domain, with the rest looked up from reference TRBV2 and TRBJ2-4, is EPEVTQTPSHQVTQMGQEVILRCVPISNHLYFYWYRQILGQKVEFLVSFYNNEISEKSEIFDDQFSVERPDGSNFTLKIRSTKLEDSAMYFCASMEGAYKNIQYFGAGTRLSVL.

The chain uses TRBV10-3 and TRBJ1-2; TCRdb returns TRBD1, unconfirmable since there is no DNA. Germline CDR1 and CDR2: ENHRY and SYGVKD. This CDR3 region has 14 residues. Only the protein sequence is given. Here the CDR3 reads CAARTGRGYYGYTF.

The gene calls are TRBV29-1 and TRBJ1-1; the TCRdb D gene call, TRBD1, has no DNA to confirm it. The germline V gene encodes CDR1 SQVTM and CDR2 ANQGSEA. The CDR3 covers 13 residues. A DNA sequence was not provided. The chain's CDR3 is CSVEDMGQGKAFF.

The chain carries TRBV5-1 and TRBJ2-3. Germline V gene data show CDR1 as SGHRS and CDR2 as YFSETQ. The CDR3 totals 15 residues. The entry carries no DNA sequence. The CDR3 loop is CASSLVGQSTDTQYF.

The chain carries TRBV7-9 and TRBJ1-4. CDR1 and CDR2 from the germline V gene are SEHNR and FQNEAQ (reference sequence). The length of the CDR3 is 14 residues. Only the protein is available. The CDR3: CASSRVPRGEKLFF. Full variable domain (missing parts from reference TRBV7-9 and TRBJ1-4): DTGVSQNPRHKITKRGQNVTFRCDPISEHNRLYWYRQTLGQGPEFLTYFQNEAQLEKSRLLSDRFSAERPKGSFSTLEIQRTEQGDSAMYLCASSRVPRGEKLFFGSGTQLSVL.

The chain employs TRBV6-6 and TRBJ1-4; TCRdb calls TRBD1, which cannot be checked without DNA. There are 14 residues in the CDR3. No DNA sequence is on record. Germline CDR1 is MNHNY and CDR2 is SVGAGI (reference sequence). CDR3: CASSSHQTNEKLFF.

The chain links TRBV5-1 to TRBJ2-5; TCRdb names TRBD2, which stays unverified in the absence of DNA. This CDR3 comprises 14 residues. A DNA sequence was not provided. Germline CDR1 and CDR2: SGHRS and YFSETQ. This CDR3 reads CASSFWSGGETQYF.

The genes are TRBV28 and TRBJ2-1; TCRdb's D call of TRBD2 is untestable without DNA. The CDR3 contains 16 residues. The DNA is unrecorded. The germline V gene has CDR1 MDHEN and CDR2 SYDVKM. The CDR3 sequence: CASSVIGLAENNEQFF.

The chain has TRBV2 and TRBJ1-1; without DNA, the TCRdb call of TRBD1 cannot be checked. Germline V gives CDR1 SNHLY, CDR2 FYNNEI. This CDR3 has 14 residues. No DNA appears here. The CDR3 spells CASSVGTANTEAFF. Based on the CDR3 plus reference TRBV2 and TRBJ1-1, the full variable domain is EPEVTQTPSHQVTQMGQEVILRCVPISNHLYFYWYRQILGQKVEFLVSFYNNEISEKSEIFDDQFSVERPDGSNFTLKIRSTKLEDSAMYFCASSVGTANTEAFFGQGTRLTVV.

The V call is TRBV10-3, the J call TRBJ2-1; there is no DNA to check the TCRdb D call of TRBD1. Germline CDR1 ENHRY, CDR2 SYGVKD. This CDR3 has 12 residues. DNA is not recorded here. The CDR3 spells CAIQSGGSEQFF.

The CDR3 sequence is CASSPGGGQPQHF. This chain uses TRBV18 with TRBJ1-5. Per the germline V gene, CDR1 is KGHSH and CDR2 is LQKENI. The CDR3 contains 13 residues. DNA is not on record. The full variable domain, in which reference TRBV18 and TRBJ1-5 provide the parts outside the CDR3, is NAGVMQNPRHLVRRRGQEARLRCSPMKGHSHVYWYRQLPEEGLKFMVYLQKENIIDESGMPKERFSAEFPKEGPSILRIQQVVRGDSAAYFCASSPGGGQPQHFGDGTRLSIL.

The CDR3 sequence is CASSLYRAGDEKLFF. The chain joins TRBV5-8 to TRBJ1-4; with no DNA, the TCRdb D assignment of TRBD1 cannot be verified. Germline loops: CDR1 SGHTS, CDR2 YDEGEE. The CDR3 covers 15 residues. No DNA sequence was recorded. The whole variable domain, remainder taken from reference TRBV5-8 and TRBJ1-4, is EAGVTQSPTHLIKTRGQQATLRCSPISGHTSVYWYQQALGLGLQFLLWYDEGEERNRGNFPPRFSGRQFPNYSSELNVNALELEDSALYLCASSLYRAGDEKLFFGSGTQLSVL.

J is TRBJ1-4 and V is TRBV7-9; TCRdb lists TRBD1, though no DNA is available to test this call. In germline, CDR1 is SEHNR, CDR2 FQNEAQ (reference sequence). This CDR3 is 14 amino acids long. No DNA sequence is on record. CDR3 sequence reads: CASSLGQGNEKLFF. Combining the CDR3 with reference TRBV7-9 and TRBJ1-4 gives the whole variable domain DTGVSQNPRHKITKRGQNVTFRCDPISEHNRLYWYRQTLGQGPEFLTYFQNEAQLEKSRLLSDRFSAERPKGSFSTLEIQRTEQGDSAMYLCASSLGQGNEKLFFGSGTQLSVL.

The rearrangement joins TRBV10-3 to TRBJ2-7; checking the TCRdb D call of TRBD1 is not possible without DNA. Germline values: CDR1 ENHRY, CDR2 SYGVKD. The CDR3 totals 14 residues. No nucleotide data were recorded. This CDR3 reads CAISRTGGTYEQYF.

The chain links TRBV7-9 to TRBJ1-4; TCRdb proposes TRBD1, but this gene call is untestable without DNA. The CDR3 is made up of 16 amino acids. The nucleotide record is missing. Germline assignment: CDR1 SEHNR and CDR2 FQNEAQ (reference sequence). CDR3 loop: CASSRLLTGRGEKLFF.

This chain joins TRBV11-2 and TRBJ1-2. There are 11 residues in the CDR3. The DNA is unrecorded. Germline CDR1 SGHAT, CDR2 FQNNGV. CDR3 loop: CASRTPNGYTF.